According to its frequency, the clone carrying this T cell receptor (beta chain) is medium-sized. Its antigen is still unknown. There are 16 residues in the CDR3. Per the germline V gene, CDR1 is SGHVS and CDR2 is FQNEAQ. This specimen belongs to a study of CD8 T cells in cerebrospinal fluid in Alzheimer's disease. General study results and limits: No causal link between EBV and Alzheimer's follows from EBV-specific cerebrospinal fluid TCRs, authors warned.

CSF cells underwent 10X single-cell V(D)J and 5' gene-expression profiling. TCRdb derives one entry per CDR3 protein from the 10x single-cell sequencing reads, leaving out DNA. There are about 1,100 distinct CDR3 sequences in the sample, with approximately 7.8% held by the top ten. The chain combines TRBV7-8 with TRBJ2-5; with no DNA, the TCRdb D assignment of TRBD2 cannot be verified. This sequence originates from a human donor in good health. Sequencing used cerebrospinal fluid. CDR3: CASSWTSGGTGETQYF.